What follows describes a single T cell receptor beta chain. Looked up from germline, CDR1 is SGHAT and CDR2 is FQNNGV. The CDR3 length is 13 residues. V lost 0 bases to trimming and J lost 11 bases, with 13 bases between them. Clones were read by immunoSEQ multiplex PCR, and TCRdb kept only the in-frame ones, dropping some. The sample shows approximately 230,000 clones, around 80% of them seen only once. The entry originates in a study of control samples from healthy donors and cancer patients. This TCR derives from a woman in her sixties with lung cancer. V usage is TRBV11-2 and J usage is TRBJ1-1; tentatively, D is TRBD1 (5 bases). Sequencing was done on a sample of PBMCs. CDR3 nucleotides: TGTGCCAGCAGCTTAGAGCGGGGCCAGAAGGCTTTCTTT. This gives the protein CASSLERGQKAFF.